The clone carrying this T cell receptor (beta chain) came up once. Its cognate antigen is unknown. Time point here: blood 4 weeks post-SBRT, at nephrectomy. Treatment here: 15 Gy SBRT to primary tumor, nephrectomy 4 weeks later. Nephrectomy followed 15 Gy stereotactic body radiation by 4 weeks. The tumor was a clear cell renal cell carcinoma. The ends were cut back, 7 bases at V and 4 bases at J, with 16 bases in the middle. Germline V gene lookup returns CDR1 LNHDA and CDR2 SQIVND (reference sequence). The CDR3 runs to 14 residues. This entry comes from a study of radiation and T cells in renal cell carcinoma. Study findings and constraints: In blood, top tumor clones expanded by 2 weeks, shrinking by 4.

Measured with immunoSEQ multiplex PCR; TCRdb has only the in-frame clones, and not every one. The profile covers around 180,000 clones, with about 87% appearing a single time and about 10% taken by the ten largest. This receptor was obtained from a woman aged 50 to 60 with renal cell carcinoma. V and J are TRBV19 and TRBJ1-2; D gene uncertain. The sequencing used blood, collected from a patient whose treatment included radiotherapy and nephrectomy. The CDR3 DNA reads TGTGCCAGTACCCCATTGGGGATGGGCTATGGCTACACCTTC. Amino acids: CASTPLGMGYGYTF.